These 9 T cell receptor beta chains were sequenced from one sample in a study of blood T cell repertoires in COVID-19. Measured with immunoSEQ multiplex PCR; TCRdb has only the in-frame clones, and not every one. Here the sample spans hundreds of thousands of clones, about 90% being singletons. Sequencing was performed on PBMCs or T cells enriched from blood (not recorded which). These receptors originate from a woman aged 25-40 years who had recovered from COVID-19.

V and J are TRBV28 and TRBJ2-1; 9 bases are shared with TRBD2. CDR3 size: 16 residues. V was pared by 6 bases and J by 3 bases, with 9 bases of the junction left unmatched. Per germline, CDR1 MDHEN and CDR2 SYDVKM. The CDR3 DNA reads TGTGCCAGCAGCACCTTTGCGGGGGGGAGCTACAATGAGCAGTTCTTC. Protein sequence: CASSTFAGGSYNEQFF.

The chain employs TRBV2 and TRBJ1-5; tentative D call: TRBD1 (5 bases). The germline V gene has CDR1 SNHLY and CDR2 FYNNEI. V dropped 1 base and J dropped 0 bases, with 13 bases sitting between them. The CDR3 spans 17 residues. The CDR3 loop is CASSEDGGLYSNQPQHF. CDR3 bases: TGTGCCAGCAGTGAAGACGGGGGACTTTATAGCAATCAGCCCCAGCATTTT.

The chain recombines TRBV12-3 or TRBV12-4 with TRBJ1-3; D is unclear. The ends were cut back, 5 bases at V and 2 bases at J, with 7 bases in the middle. The CDR3 spans 13 residues. CDR3 sequence: CASSPTAGNTIYF. In DNA, the CDR3 is TGTGCCAGCAGTCCCACTGCTGGAAACACCATATATTTT.

The chain couples TRBV6-5 to TRBJ2-1; D unclear. Germline lookup yields CDR1 MNHEY and CDR2 SVGAGI. The V gene lost 0 bases and the J gene lost 3 bases, with 9 bases spanning the gap. The CDR3 consists of 15 residues. For the CDR3, the DNA is TGTGCCAGCAGTTACTCGAAGAGTTACTACAATGAGCAGTTCTTC. Protein product: CASSYSKSYYNEQFF.

J is TRBJ1-2 and V is TRBV11-2; possible D gene TRBD1, 5 bases. The CDR3 covers 14 residues. The ends were cut back, 6 bases at V and 3 bases at J, with 14 bases in the middle. CDR1 and CDR2 (germline): SGHAT, FQNNGV. CDR3 in DNA: TGTGCCAGCAGTGACAACTCCAGGGACTATGGCTACACCTTC. Protein: CASSDNSRDYGYTF.

This sequence joins TRBV25-1 and TRBJ1-2; no definite D call. Germline V gives CDR1 MGHDK, CDR2 SYGVNS. The CDR3 totals 15 residues. The V gene lost 2 bases and the J gene lost 5 bases, with 15 bases spanning the gap. CDR3 sequence (DNA): TGTGCCAGCAGTGAAGGAGAACGGGTAGATTATGGCTACACCTTC. It is translated as CASSEGERVDYGYTF.

The chain couples TRBV19 to TRBJ1-6; D perhaps matches TRBD1 (5 bases). Germline V gene data show CDR1 as LNHDA and CDR2 as SQIVND (reference sequence). The CDR3 loop spans 13 amino acids. V was pared by 4 bases and J by 7 bases, with 8 bases between. The CDR3 DNA sequence: TGTGCCAGTAGTAAGGGGTGGAATTCACCCCTCCACTTT. Its protein product is CASSKGWNSPLHF.

The gene calls are TRBV1 and TRBJ2-5; whether TRBD1, the table's D call, matches the DNA was not checked. TRBV1 is annotated as a pseudogene. The CDR3 length is 18 residues. CDR3 sequence: CTSSQDPQGAWREETQYF. The CDR3 DNA follows: TGCACCAGCAGCCAAGATCCCCAGGGGGCATGGAGGGAAGAGACCCAGTACTTC.

The J gene is TRBJ1-3, the V gene TRBV10-3; 7 bases fit TRBD1. Germline CDR1 is ENHRY and CDR2 is SYGVKD. The junction had 7 bases not matched to a gene; V was cut back by 6 bases and J by 8 bases. The CDR3 runs 13 residues. In nucleotides, the CDR3 is TGTGCCATCAGGGTCGACAGGGCCGACACCATATATTTT. It yields the protein CAIRVDRADTIYF.